The 30 T cell receptor beta chains presented below share a single source sample, sequenced in a study of CD8 T cells in seronegative destructive rheumatoid arthritis. Measured with immunoSEQ multiplex PCR; TCRdb has only the in-frame clones, and not every one. The table records 4,000 to 4,500 clones, about two thirds of them present only once. Sequencing was performed on CD8+ T cells from blood. These receptors all stem from a woman aged 50-70 years with seronegative destructive rheumatoid arthritis.

V gene TRBV5-6 combines with J gene TRBJ2-5; 12 positions match TRBD2. V dropped 0 bases and J dropped 4; count of bases not matched to a gene: 4. CDR3 length: 16 amino acids. Germline values: CDR1 SGHDT, CDR2 YYEEEE. CDR3: CASSLGPTSGGETQYF. Here the CDR3 DNA reads TGTGCCAGCAGCTTGGGGCCGACTAGCGGGGGAGAGACCCAGTACTTC.

The chain carries TRBV27 and TRBJ2-5; possible D gene TRBD2, 6 bases. CDR1 is MNHEY, CDR2 SMNVEV, per germline (reference sequence). V was clipped by 2 bases and J by 4 bases, with 8 bases between them. There are 13 residues in the CDR3. The CDR3 nucleotides are TGTGCCAGCAGTTTAGCGGGGATAGAGACCCAGTACTTC. It specifies CASSLAGIETQYF.

The chain combines TRBV1 with TRBJ2-3; TRBD1, the D gene given by the table, was not confirmed from the DNA. TRBV1 is reported as a pseudogene. CDR3 length: 19 residues. CDR3 residues: CTSSQERARTGASTDTQYF. The CDR3, as DNA: TGCACCAGCAGCCAAGAGAGGGCAAGGACAGGGGCTAGCACAGATACGCAGTATTTT.

This clone is medium-sized within its sample. This rearrangement joins TRBV5-6 to TRBJ2-7, with D perhaps TRBD1 (7 bases). Trimming removed 0 bases at V and 5 bases at J, with 9 bases between. CDR1 is SGHDT, CDR2 YYEEEE, per germline. The CDR3 spans 13 residues. CDR3 protein: CASSLARGDEQYF. The CDR3 DNA follows: TGTGCCAGCAGCTTGGCCAGGGGGGACGAGCAGTACTTC.

As regards this clone: Mismatch with germline at one junction end may stem from a read error. The chain joins TRBV27 to TRBJ2-3; TRBD2 is a possible D gene (5 bases). The germline gives CDR1 MNHEY, CDR2 SMNVEV (reference sequence). CDR3 length: 14 residues. CDR3 coding DNA: TGTGCCAGCAGTTTATCCCCCCCGGGGAAGCGCCCCGAGTTT. Protein product: CASSLSPPGKRPEF.

The chain uses TRBV30 and TRBJ2-2; no firm D call. Germline CDR1 and CDR2: GTSNPN and SVGIG (reference sequence). V dropped 0 bases and J dropped 6 bases, with 5 bases sitting between them. This CDR3 has 12 residues. CDR3 coding DNA: TGTGCCTGGAGTGTAGCTGCCGGGGAGCTGTTTTTT. Protein product: CAWSVAAGELFF.

Only a few counts were recorded for this clone. The CDR3: CASNLQGSFGYGYTF. Written as DNA, the CDR3 is TGTGCCAGTAACCTACAGGGAAGTTTTGGCTATGGCTACACCTTC. This chain links TRBV7-9 with TRBJ1-2, with D possibly matching TRBD1 (6 bases). Trimming took off 9 bases at V and 4 bases at J, with 21 bases between the two ends. The CDR3 runs to 15 residues. Germline assignment: CDR1 SEHNR and CDR2 FQNEAQ (reference sequence).

This clone showed up just a few times. The rearrangement joins TRBV6-5 to TRBJ1-2; the D gene is possibly TRBD1 (5 bases). The CDR3 runs 12 residues. V shed 0 bases and J shed 8 bases, with 7 bases lying between them. CDR1 is MNHEY, CDR2 SVGAGI, per germline. CDR3 coding DNA: TGTGCCAGCAGTTACTCAGGGGTGGGCTACACCTTC. Its protein is CASSYSGVGYTF.

This clone was observed a single time. The chain couples TRBV27 to TRBJ2-1, with 10 bases lining up with TRBD1. The CDR3 extends over 16 amino acids. Per germline, CDR1 MNHEY and CDR2 SMNVEV (reference sequence). Unmatched junction bases numbered 7, after V lost 2 bases and J lost 6 bases. Written as DNA, the CDR3 is TGTGCCAGCAGTTTAATCGGACAGGGGGGACTCAATGAGCAGTTCTTC. Protein product: CASSLIGQGGLNEQFF.

The chain recombines TRBV6-5 with TRBJ1-2, with D possibly being TRBD1 (5 bases). Trimming pared 2 bases from V and 2 bases from J, leaving 12 bases between. CDR1 is MNHEY and CDR2 is SVGAGI in the germline V gene. The CDR3 is 15 amino acids. The CDR3 is CASSYGDPGNYGYTF. The CDR3 region has the DNA TGTGCCAGCAGTTACGGAGATCCAGGGAACTATGGCTACACCTTC.

There are a few counts of this clone. J is TRBJ2-7 and V is TRBV6-1; 9 nucleotides match TRBD1. The CDR3 has 13 amino acids. Germline V gives CDR1 MNHNS, CDR2 SASEGT. Trimming took 7 bases from V and 6 from J; bases not matched to a gene: 7. The CDR3, as DNA: TGTGCCAGCACCGGGACAGGGTTGAGCGAGCAGTACTTC. Its protein product is CASTGTGLSEQYF.

The J gene is TRBJ2-3, the V gene TRBV9; 9 bases line up with TRBD2. Germline-derived CDR1 and CDR2 are SGDLS and YYNGEE. This CDR3 has 15 residues. The junction had 7 bases not matched to a gene; V was cut back by 0 bases and J by 8 bases. DNA for the CDR3: TGTGCCAGCAGCGTAGGTCTAGCGGGGAGCGGTACGCAGTATTTT. Translated, it gives CASSVGLAGSGTQYF.

This clone appeared a few times. This chain uses TRBV28 with TRBJ1-2; 8 bases align to TRBD1. CDR1 MDHEN and CDR2 SYDVKM come from the germline V gene. V trimming: 7 bases; J trimming: 3 bases; junction bases outside the gene matches: 7. The length of the CDR3 is 14 residues. The CDR3 loop reads CASTRQGSYYGYTF. The DNA for the CDR3 is TGTGCCAGCACTAGACAGGGGAGCTACTATGGCTACACCTTC.

This clone was observed a few times. V usage is TRBV4-2 and J usage is TRBJ1-2, with D perhaps TRBD1 (6 bases). Trimming stripped 2 bases from V and 3 bases from J, with 16 bases between. The CDR3 is 16 residues long. The germline V gene encodes CDR1 LGHNA and CDR2 YNFKEQ. CDR3 loop: CASSQRYTGTHYGYTF. The CDR3 DNA follows: TGTGCCAGCAGCCAACGCTACACCGGGACACACTATGGCTACACCTTC.

The chain joins TRBV28 to TRBJ1-2; no definite D call. The CDR3 is 15 amino acids. CDR1 and CDR2 from the germline V gene are MDHEN and SYDVKM. The V end was cut by 2 bases, the J end by 3 bases, with 13 bases between. CDR3 sequence (DNA): TGTGCCAGCAGTTTAACTACGGTCCGCTACTATGGCTACACCTTC. This translates into CASSLTTVRYYGYTF.

The V call is TRBV5-6, the J call TRBJ2-5; TRBD2 agrees at 11 bases. The J segment lost 4 bases and the V segment lost 3 bases, leaving 11 bases of the junction unmatched. The V gene's germline CDR1 is SGHDT and CDR2 YYEEEE. The CDR3 contains 17 residues. CDR3 loop: CASSWPSSSGGPETQYF. CDR3 sequence (DNA): TGTGCCAGCAGCTGGCCTTCGTCTAGCGGGGGGCCAGAGACCCAGTACTTC.

This clone was recorded once. The V call is TRBV15, the J call TRBJ2-5; a weak D match, TRBD2 (5 bases). Germline loops: CDR1 LNHNV, CDR2 YYDKDF (reference sequence). The V and J ends lost 5 bases and 5 bases respectively, with 12 bases between them. This CDR3 is 13 amino acids long. CDR3 protein: CATSGTRIETQYF. Written as DNA, the CDR3 is TGTGCCACCAGCGGTACTAGAATCGAGACCCAGTACTTC. Full variable domain (outside the CDR3, taken from reference TRBV15 and TRBJ2-5): DAMVIQNPRYQVTQFGKPVTLSCSQTLNHNVMYWYQQKSSQAPKLLFHYYDKDFNNEADTPDNFQSRRPNTSFCFLDIRSPGLGDTAMYLCATSGTRIETQYFGPGTRLLVL.

J is TRBJ1-4 and V is TRBV6-6; 8 bases align to TRBD1. Germline V gives CDR1 MNHNY, CDR2 SVGAGI (reference sequence). CDR3 length: 15 residues. V was pared by 6 bases and J by 8 bases, with 11 bases of the junction left unmatched. CDR3 sequence: CASRPLRGPWEKLFF. The CDR3, as DNA: TGTGCCAGCAGACCGCTCAGGGGGCCTTGGGAAAAACTGTTTTTT.

The count of this clone is one. V gene TRBV7-9 combines with J gene TRBJ1-5; 11 bases match TRBD1. The CDR3 is 17 amino acids. Germline assignment: CDR1 SEHNR and CDR2 FQNEAQ (reference sequence). The J segment lost 6 bases and the V segment lost 1 base, leaving 8 bases of the junction unmatched. The CDR3: CASSLGTDRGHRQPQHF. CDR3 coding DNA: TGTGCCAGCAGCTTAGGGACGGACAGGGGGCATCGTCAGCCCCAGCATTTT.

This clone is labeled as medium-sized. CDR3 residues: CSVVRWTAYSYEQYF. Written as DNA, the CDR3 is TGCAGCGTTGTACGCTGGACAGCATACTCCTACGAGCAGTACTTC. This chain uses TRBV29-1 with TRBJ2-7, with D tentatively TRBD1 (6 bases). This CDR3 is built from 15 residues. The V end was cut by 4 bases, the J end by 0 bases, with 16 bases between. CDR1 SQVTM and CDR2 ANQGSEA come from the germline V gene.

This clone appeared a few times. The chain employs TRBV11-1 and TRBJ2-5; D is uncertain. Germline CDR1 and CDR2: SGHAT and FQDESV (reference sequence). The V end lost 1 base, the J end lost 1 base, and 10 bases lay between the germline ends. CDR3 length: 15 residues. CDR3 amino acids: CASSLELSVQETQYF. The CDR3 DNA reads as TGTGCCAGCAGCTTAGAGTTGAGTGTCCAAGAGACCCAGTACTTC.

This clone was counted a few times. This chain links TRBV11-2 with TRBJ1-3; TRBD1 agrees at 8 bases. The V gene's germline CDR1 is SGHAT and CDR2 FQNNGV. This CDR3 region has 15 residues. V shed 4 bases, J shed 6 bases, and the junction held 8 bases outside the gene matches. The CDR3 bases are TGTGCCAGCAGCTCTGTGGACAGGGCAATAAACACCATATATTTT. It specifies CASSSVDRAINTIYF.

The genes are TRBV4-3 and TRBJ1-4; D call uncertain. V was clipped by 4 bases and J by 10 bases, with 10 bases between them. Germline CDR1 is LGHNA and CDR2 is YSLEER. The CDR3 has 12 residues. The CDR3 region is CASSLTVGKLFF. The CDR3 coding sequence is TGCGCCAGCAGCCTCACAGTTGGAAAACTGTTTTTT.

CDR3 nucleotides: TGTGCCAGCAGCTACGTCGGGTGGGATACGCAGTATTTT. Protein sequence: CASSYVGWDTQYF. The chain uses TRBV6-5 and TRBJ2-3; D gene ambiguous. The germline CDR1 and CDR2 sequences are MNHEY and SVGAGI. The V end was cut by 6 bases, the J end by 6 bases, with 13 bases between. The CDR3 length is 13 residues.

This clone was detected only once. V and J are TRBV15 and TRBJ2-5, with TRBD1 matching over 7 bases. This CDR3 region has 15 residues. V lost 1 base and J lost 5; bases outside the gene matches: 7. Germline CDR1 and CDR2: LNHNV and YYDKDF (reference sequence). CDR3 nucleotides: TGTGCCACCAGCAGAGCACGACAGGGCCCGGAGACCCAGTACTTC. It yields the protein CATSRARQGPETQYF. The full variable domain, its missing parts supplied by reference TRBV15 and TRBJ2-5, is DAMVIQNPRYQVTQFGKPVTLSCSQTLNHNVMYWYQQKSSQAPKLLFHYYDKDFNNEADTPDNFQSRRPNTSFCFLDIRSPGLGDTAMYLCATSRARQGPETQYFGPGTRLLVL.

CDR3 coding DNA: TGTGCCAGCAGTACGCACCGACAGGGTGGGTATAATTCACCCCTCCACTTT. As protein: CASSTHRQGGYNSPLHF. The chain carries TRBV28 and TRBJ1-6; 7 bases map to TRBD1. Germline V gives CDR1 MDHEN, CDR2 SYDVKM. CDR3 length: 17 residues. V was clipped by 5 bases and J by 4 bases; unmatched bases: 11.

This chain links TRBV27 with TRBJ2-3; no clear D gene. The length of the CDR3 is 16 residues. Germline V gene lookup returns CDR1 MNHEY and CDR2 SMNVEV (reference sequence). Trimming removed 3 bases from V and 0 bases from J, with 13 bases in between. This CDR3 is CASSFLQFASTDTQYF. CDR3 DNA: TGTGCCAGCAGTTTCTTACAGTTCGCTAGCACAGATACGCAGTATTTT.

This clone has just a few counts. V and J are TRBV30 and TRBJ1-4; D unresolved. This CDR3 has 14 amino acids. Germline lookup yields CDR1 GTSNPN and CDR2 SVGIG (reference sequence). Trimming removed 5 bases at V and 5 bases at J, with 15 bases between. In nucleotides, the CDR3 is TGTGCCTGGGCTACAAACAACGGGAATGAAAAACTGTTTTTT. It specifies CAWATNNGNEKLFF.

The gene calls are TRBV4-1 and TRBJ1-1, with TRBD1 matching over 8 bases. Trimming at V came to 2 bases and at J to 4 bases, leaving 3 bases not matched to a gene. Germline V gene data show CDR1 as MGHRA and CDR2 as YSYEKL. The CDR3 is made up of 14 amino acids. CDR3: CASSQTGGATEAFF. In DNA, the CDR3 is TGCGCCAGCAGCCAAACAGGGGGAGCCACTGAAGCTTTCTTT.

This clone occurred a few times. The J gene is TRBJ1-3, the V gene TRBV7-9; tentative D call: TRBD1 (6 bases). The V end lost 8 bases, the J end lost 6 bases, and 17 bases lay between the germline ends. Looked up from germline, CDR1 is SEHNR and CDR2 is FQNEAQ (reference sequence). The CDR3 sequence is 14 residues long. The DNA for the CDR3 is TGTGCCAGCCCTTCAGGGGCAGGAGAAAACACCATATATTTT. Its protein is CASPSGAGENTIYF.